This T cell receptor beta chain was identified in a study of long-term antiretroviral therapy in people with HIV. The CDR3 runs 15 residues. From germline, CDR1 is SNHLY and CDR2 FYNNEI. V dropped 6 bases and J dropped 1; count of bases not matched to a gene: 3. At the survey level, the v3.0 immunoSEQ assay was run. TCRdb keeps only in-frame clones here, not all; method: immunoSEQ multiplex PCR. The table records 20,000 to 30,000 clones, roughly four fifths of them present only once. The source was unsorted PBMCs, collected 1.1 years before starting antiretroviral therapy. The TCR originated in a woman in her 30s with HIV. This sequence joins TRBV2 and TRBJ1-5, with 10 bases identical to TRBD1. CDR3 in DNA: TGTGCCAGCAGGGGACAGGGGCTAAGCAATCAGCCCCAGCATTTT. As protein: CASRGQGLSNQPQHF.